A selection of T cell receptor beta chains follows, all from one sample in a study of blood T cell repertoires in COVID-19. Produced via immunoSEQ multiplex PCR; TCRdb's table is partial and in-frame only. The sample has roughly 100,000 clones, around 84% seen once. The sequenced sample consisted of peripheral blood. All receptors come from a man aged 55 to 70 with acute or convalescent COVID-19. Both conserved end residues are part of each CDR3. The D gene is left open where the match is weak. Rows give clone size only sometimes, using once, few, many, or a class for an expanded clone.

V gene: TRBV5-6
D gene: NA
clone size: NA
J gene: TRBJ1-1
CDR3 length: 13
CDR3 protein: CASSLSQGLRAFF
CDR3 DNA: TGTGCCAGCAGCTTGTCCCAGGGGCTGAGGGCTTTCTTT

V gene: TRBV7-9
D gene: NA
clone size: NA
J gene: TRBJ2-1
CDR3 length: 15
CDR3 protein: CASSLTVSGYNEQFF
CDR3 DNA: TGTGCCAGCAGCTTAACTGTAAGCGGGTATAATGAGCAGTTCTTC

V gene: TRBV3-1/TRBV3-2
D gene: NA
clone size: NA
J gene: TRBJ1-6
CDR3 length: 17
CDR3 protein: CASRDSPGYSYNSPLHF
CDR3 DNA: TGTGCCAGCAGGGACAGTCCGGGTTACTCCTATAATTCACCCCTCCACTTT

V gene: TRBV11-2
D gene: TRBD1
clone size: few
J gene: TRBJ1-1
CDR3 length: 14
CDR3 protein: CASKPGQGLVEAFF
CDR3 DNA: TGTGCCAGCAAGCCGGGACAGGGTCTTGTTGAAGCTTTCTTT

V gene: TRBV29-1
D gene: NA
clone size: NA
J gene: TRBJ1-1
CDR3 length: 11
CDR3 protein: CSVDTNTEAFF
CDR3 DNA: TGCAGCGTCGACACTAACACTGAAGCTTTCTTT

V gene: TRBV19
D gene: NA
clone size: NA
J gene: TRBJ1-6
CDR3 length: 14
CDR3 protein: CASTAAGYNSPLHF
CDR3 DNA: TGTGCCAGTACCGCGGCAGGGTATAATTCACCCCTCCACTTT

V gene: TRBV5-1
D gene: NA
clone size: NA
J gene: TRBJ1-4
CDR3 length: 16
CDR3 protein: CASSAVQGGDNEKLFF
CDR3 DNA: TGCGCCAGCAGCGCCGTTCAGGGTGGGGATAATGAAAAACTGTTTTTT

V gene: TRBV5-1
D gene: NA
clone size: few
J gene: TRBJ1-2
CDR3 length: 16
CDR3 protein: CASSLDPAGRIYGYTF
CDR3 DNA: TGCGCCAGCAGCTTGGATCCGGCGGGCCGCATCTATGGCTACACCTTC

V gene: TRBV19
D gene: NA
clone size: NA
J gene: TRBJ2-3
CDR3 length: 16
CDR3 protein: CASSIRGAPSTDTQYF
CDR3 DNA: TGTGCCAGTAGTATCCGGGGGGCGCCGAGCACAGATACGCAGTATTTT

V gene: TRBV3-1/TRBV3-2
D gene: NA
clone size: NA
J gene: TRBJ1-5
CDR3 length: 13
CDR3 protein: CASSQDRVQPQHF
CDR3 DNA: TGTGCCAGCAGCCAAGATCGCGTTCAGCCCCAGCATTTT

V gene: TRBV28
D gene: NA
clone size: NA
J gene: TRBJ2-3
CDR3 length: 15
CDR3 protein: CASSFVAPEGDTQYF
CDR3 DNA: TGTGCCAGCAGTTTCGTAGCCCCTGAGGGAGATACGCAGTATTTT

V gene: TRBV5-6
D gene: NA
clone size: NA
J gene: TRBJ1-2
CDR3 length: 10
CDR3 protein: CASSLLGYTF
CDR3 DNA: TGTGCCAGCAGCTTGTTAGGCTACACCTTC

V gene: TRBV3-1/TRBV3-2
D gene: NA
clone size: NA
J gene: TRBJ1-5
CDR3 length: 14
CDR3 protein: CASSQQGSAQPQHF
CDR3 DNA: TGTGCCAGCAGCCAGCAGGGATCGGCTCAGCCCCAGCATTTT

V gene: TRBV10-3
D gene: NA
clone size: NA
J gene: TRBJ1-2
CDR3 length: 14
CDR3 protein: CAISESAANYGYTF
CDR3 DNA: TGTGCCATCAGTGAGTCGGCGGCCAACTATGGCTACACCTTC

V gene: TRBV18
D gene: NA
clone size: few
J gene: TRBJ2-5
CDR3 length: 15
CDR3 protein: CASSPDWVGEETQYF
CDR3 DNA: TGTGCCAGCTCACCAGACTGGGTCGGCGAAGAGACCCAGTACTTC

V gene: TRBV5-4
D gene: NA
clone size: NA
J gene: TRBJ1-1
CDR3 length: 14
CDR3 protein: CASSFWTPSGEAFF
CDR3 DNA: TGTGCCAGCAGCTTTTGGACACCGAGTGGTGAAGCTTTCTTT

V gene: TRBV3-1/TRBV3-2
D gene: NA
clone size: NA
J gene: TRBJ2-3
CDR3 length: 15
CDR3 protein: CASSQAGPRADTQYF
CDR3 DNA: TGTGCCAGCAGCCAAGCGGGCCCGAGGGCAGATACGCAGTATTTT

V gene: TRBV27
D gene: TRBD1
clone size: NA
J gene: TRBJ2-2
CDR3 length: 16
CDR3 protein: CASGTRQGSDSGELFF
CDR3 DNA: TGTGCCAGCGGTACACGACAGGGAAGTGACTCCGGGGAGCTGTTTTTT

V gene: TRBV18
D gene: NA
clone size: once
J gene: TRBJ1-5
CDR3 length: 15
CDR3 protein: CASSQESGSHQPQHF
CDR3 DNA: TGTGCCAGCTCCCAAGAATCAGGGTCTCATCAGCCCCAGCATTTT

V gene: TRBV7-9
D gene: NA
clone size: NA
J gene: TRBJ2-1
CDR3 length: 11
CDR3 protein: CASTAKSEQFF
CDR3 DNA: TGTGCCAGCACGGCGAAGAGTGAGCAGTTCTTC

V gene: TRBV19
D gene: NA
clone size: NA
J gene: TRBJ1-4
CDR3 length: 14
CDR3 protein: CASSKRGGNEKLFF
CDR3 DNA: TGTGCCAGTAGTAAAAGGGGAGGGAATGAAAAACTGTTTTTT

V gene: TRBV5-4
D gene: TRBD2
clone size: NA
J gene: TRBJ2-7
CDR3 length: 14
CDR3 protein: CASSLEAGGREQYF
CDR3 DNA: TGTGCCAGCAGCTTGGAGGCGGGAGGTCGCGAGCAGTACTTC

V gene: TRBV18
D gene: TRBD2
clone size: once
J gene: TRBJ2-1
CDR3 length: 14
CDR3 protein: CASSQGLAGNEQFF
CDR3 DNA: TGTGCCAGCTCCCAGGGACTAGCGGGAAATGAGCAGTTCTTC

V gene: TRBV14
D gene: TRBD2
clone size: NA
J gene: TRBJ2-2
CDR3 length: 16
CDR3 protein: CASSHLLAVNTGELFF
CDR3 DNA: TGTGCCAGCAGCCACCTACTAGCGGTTAACACCGGGGAGCTGTTTTTT

V gene: TRBV5-1
D gene: NA
clone size: NA
J gene: TRBJ1-1
CDR3 length: 13
CDR3 protein: CASSLSRNTEAFF
CDR3 DNA: TGCGCCAGCAGCTTATCGCGGAACACTGAAGCTTTCTTT

V gene: TRBV7-2
D gene: NA
clone size: NA
J gene: TRBJ2-5
CDR3 length: 14
CDR3 protein: CASSARRYQETQYF
CDR3 DNA: TGTGCCAGCAGCGCCCGGAGGTACCAAGAGACCCAGTACTTC

V gene: TRBV12-3/TRBV12-4
D gene: NA
clone size: NA
J gene: TRBJ1-1
CDR3 length: 13
CDR3 protein: CASSLDKRTEAFF
CDR3 DNA: TGTGCCAGCAGTTTAGATAAGAGGACTGAAGCTTTCTTT